These 29 T cell receptor beta chains were all obtained from the same sample, sequenced in a study of shared clonotypes between healthy human individuals. Generated by immunoSEQ multiplex PCR, the TCRdb table keeps only in-frame clones and is missing some. The sample has 2 million to 2.5 million clones, around 93% seen once. Sequenced: naive CD4+ T cells from PBMCs. Documented subset: CD45RA+ positively selected. Receptor source: a man aged 18-30 years in good health. Some clones in this sample may be carry-over from other donors' samples.

The V and J genes are TRBV15 and TRBJ1-2; no clear D. This CDR3 spans 12 amino acids. Germline V gives CDR1 LNHNV, CDR2 YYDKDF (reference sequence). V was cut by 0 bases and J by 5 bases, with 4 bases left in between. The CDR3 spells CATSRDKYGYTF. The CDR3 bases are TGTGCCACCAGCAGAGATAAGTATGGCTACACCTTC.

The chain uses TRBV30 and TRBJ1-6; a possible D gene is TRBD1 (5 bases). This CDR3 contains 16 residues. Trimming stripped 0 bases from V and 1 base from J, with 10 bases between. CDR1 and CDR2 (germline): GTSNPN, SVGIG (reference sequence). The CDR3 reads CAWSVDTRSYNSPLHF. Here the CDR3 DNA reads TGTGCCTGGAGTGTGGACACCCGATCCTATAATTCACCCCTCCACTTT.

The genes are TRBV6-1 and TRBJ2-5, with a possible D match to TRBD2 (5 bases). Trimming took 11 bases from V and 0 from J, leaving 13 bases between them. This CDR3 region has 13 residues. Germline loops: CDR1 MNHNS, CDR2 SASEGT. Here the CDR3 DNA reads TGTGCCTGCTTAGGAGCGGACCAAGAGACCCAGTACTTC. It specifies CACLGADQETQYF.

V and J are TRBV27 and TRBJ2-5; a weak D match, TRBD2 (5 bases). The germline V and J ends were trimmed by 2 bases and 4 bases, with 14 bases remaining between them. Germline CDR1 is MNHEY and CDR2 is SMNVEV (reference sequence). The CDR3 consists of 15 residues. The CDR3: CASSLSGIVRETQYF. The CDR3 nucleotides read TGTGCCAGCAGTTTAAGCGGAATCGTACGAGAGACCCAGTACTTC.

V and J are TRBV6-1 and TRBJ1-4; the D gene is possibly TRBD1 (6 bases). The CDR3 consists of 15 residues. V was pared by 1 base and J by 3 bases, with 9 bases between. Per germline, CDR1 MNHNS and CDR2 SASEGT. The chain's CDR3 is CASSEGGRSNEKLFF. The CDR3 region has the DNA TGTGCCAGCAGTGAAGGGGGGCGGTCTAATGAAAAACTGTTTTTT.

The chain couples TRBV10-2 to TRBJ1-2, with D hard to call. The CDR3 extends over 14 amino acids. Per germline, CDR1 WSHSY and CDR2 SAAADI. The ends were cut back, 7 bases at V and 2 bases at J, with 14 bases in the middle. The CDR3 DNA reads as TGCGCCAGCACCCCGACAAATAGAAACTATGGCTACACCTTC. Its translation: CASTPTNRNYGYTF.

V usage is TRBV19 and J usage is TRBJ2-3; weak D call: TRBD2 (5 bases). The CDR3 loop spans 14 amino acids. Germline V gives CDR1 LNHDA, CDR2 SQIVND (reference sequence). V lost 2 bases and J lost 4, with 10 bases in between. The CDR3 here is CASSIRGRADTQYF. The CDR3 DNA reads TGTGCCAGTAGTATACGGGGAAGAGCAGATACGCAGTATTTT.

With regard to this clone: A read error may produce the germline difference seen at one junction end. This sequence joins TRBV5-1 and TRBJ1-2; 10 bases match TRBD1. Germline V CDR1 and CDR2: SGHRS, YFSETQ. This CDR3 is built from 12 residues. The CDR3 protein is CASSSPGQGGIF. DNA for the CDR3: TGCGCCAGCAGCTCACCCGGACAGGGGGGGATATTC.

The chain recombines TRBV5-6 with TRBJ2-3; a possible D gene is TRBD2 (5 bases). Trimming took 4 bases from V and 2 from J, leaving 17 bases between them. Germline CDR1 SGHDT, CDR2 YYEEEE. CDR3 length: 16 residues. The CDR3 here is CASSPVSGGVTDTQYF. CDR3 DNA: TGTGCCAGCAGCCCTGTAAGCGGCGGAGTCACAGATACGCAGTATTTT.

This sequence joins TRBV28 and TRBJ2-1, with 10 bases lining up with TRBD2. V lost 11 bases, J lost 6 bases, and 13 bases stayed unmatched. Germline CDR1 is MDHEN and CDR2 is SYDVKM. CDR3 size: 15 residues. The CDR3 DNA reads as TGTGCCCTGAAGCGGGCTAGCGGGAGAGTCAATGAGCAGTTCTTC. The encoded protein is CALKRASGRVNEQFF.

V and J are TRBV6-5 and TRBJ1-1; tentative D call: TRBD1 (5 bases). CDR3 length: 14 amino acids. V lost 6 bases, J lost 10 bases, and 21 bases lay in between. CDR1 MNHEY and CDR2 SVGAGI come from the germline V gene. CDR3 sequence: CASRQTTRGGGAFF. CDR3 coding DNA: TGTGCCAGCAGGCAGACAACCCGGGGCGGCGGAGCTTTCTTT.

The chain recombines TRBV7-9 with TRBJ1-1, with D hard to call. The germline CDR1 and CDR2 sequences are SEHNR and FQNEAQ (reference sequence). Trimming cost V 5 bases and J 4 bases, with 20 bases left between them. CDR3 length equals 16 residues. CDR3 sequence (DNA): TGTGCCAGCAGCCCAGGTGGTGTACGACGCGCCACTGAAGCTTTCTTT. Its translation is CASSPGGVRRATEAFF.

The V gene is TRBV7-3, the J gene TRBJ2-5; D may be TRBD1 or TRBD2 (7 bases each). Germline CDR1 and CDR2: SGHTA and FQGTGA. The V gene lost 5 bases and the J gene lost 4 bases, with 20 bases spanning the gap. The CDR3 length is 16 residues. CDR3 coding DNA: TGTGCCAGCAGCCGGACAGGCGGGGGAGGTTCAGAGACCCAGTACTTC. This translates into CASSRTGGGGSETQYF.

A word on this clone: The sample carries other DNA sequences with the same CDR3. The chain is built from TRBV28 and TRBJ1-5, with TRBD1 matching over 9 bases. This CDR3 has 14 residues. V lost 6 bases and J lost 4; bases outside the gene matches: 4. CDR1 is MDHEN, CDR2 SYDVKM, per germline. The CDR3: CASRSGTGNQPQHF. Written as DNA, the CDR3 is TGTGCCAGCAGATCCGGGACAGGGAATCAGCCCCAGCATTTT.

This sequence joins TRBV5-1 and TRBJ2-7, with D perhaps TRBD1 or TRBD2 (6 bases each). Looked up from germline, CDR1 is SGHRS and CDR2 is YFSETQ. The CDR3 contains 13 residues. V lost 6 bases to trimming and J lost 5 bases, with 15 bases between them. CDR3 sequence reads: CASTLQGGDEQYF. DNA of the CDR3: TGCGCCAGCACCCTACAGGGAGGCGACGAGCAGTACTTC.

This chain links TRBV6-5 with TRBJ2-6, with D perhaps being TRBD1 or TRBD2 (5 bases each). CDR1 is MNHEY and CDR2 is SVGAGI in the germline V gene. This CDR3 region has 13 residues. Trimming pared 6 bases from V and 15 bases from J, leaving 18 bases between. The CDR3 coding sequence is TGTGCCAGCAGAACCACCGGGACCCCCCGCCTGACTTTC. This translates into CASRTTGTPRLTF.

The chain combines TRBV7-9 with TRBJ1-1, with unresolved D. Germline V CDR1 and CDR2: SEHNR, FQNEAQ (reference sequence). This CDR3 has 13 amino acids. Trimming took off 5 bases at V and 0 bases at J, with 7 bases between the two ends. The CDR3 spells CASSREMNTEAFF. The CDR3 region has the DNA TGTGCCAGCAGCCGAGAGATGAACACTGAAGCTTTCTTT.

The chain recombines TRBV30 with TRBJ2-3; no definite D call. Looked up from germline, CDR1 is GTSNPN and CDR2 is SVGIG (reference sequence). The CDR3 spans 15 residues. Trimming took off 2 bases at V and 2 bases at J, with 14 bases between the two ends. CDR3 protein: CAWSLPSGLTDTQYF. CDR3 nucleotides: TGTGCCTGGAGTTTGCCTAGTGGGCTCACAGATACGCAGTATTTT.

The rearrangement joins TRBV6-5 to TRBJ2-7; a possible D gene is TRBD1 (5 bases). Germline values: CDR1 MNHEY, CDR2 SVGAGI. This CDR3 spans 12 amino acids. V lost 6 bases and J lost 1, with 7 bases in between. The CDR3 DNA is TGTGCCAGCAGACAGGATTCCTACGAGCAGTACTTC. It codes for CASRQDSYEQYF.

This sequence joins TRBV5-5 and TRBJ2-3; TRBD2 matches at 9 bases. From germline, CDR1 is SGHKS and CDR2 YYEKEE (reference sequence). The CDR3 covers 15 residues. The V gene end was trimmed by 0 bases and the J gene end by 3 bases; junction bases not matched to a gene: 2. The CDR3 DNA sequence: TGTGCCAGCAGCTTGGGGACTAGCGCGACAGATACGCAGTATTTT. Encoded protein: CASSLGTSATDTQYF.

This sequence joins TRBV2 and TRBJ2-7; D is possibly TRBD1 (6 bases). Germline CDR1 is SNHLY and CDR2 is FYNNEI. Trimming removed 6 bases from V and 6 bases from J, with 15 bases in between. The CDR3 spans 13 residues. The CDR3 coding sequence is TGTGCCAGCAGACTCCGGACAGTATCCGAGCAGTACTTC. It codes for CASRLRTVSEQYF.

The J gene is TRBJ2-3, the V gene TRBV11-3; unclear D gene. The CDR3 covers 14 residues. Germline CDR1 is SGHNT and CDR2 is YENEEA. V was clipped by 1 base and J by 3 bases, with 8 bases between them. This CDR3 reads CASSLGAATDTQYF. The CDR3 DNA reads as TGTGCCAGCAGCTTAGGGGCGGCGACAGATACGCAGTATTTT.

V is TRBV5-1 and J is TRBJ1-2, with no clear D. V was clipped by 2 bases and J by 6 bases, with 14 bases between them. CDR3 length: 14 amino acids. CDR1 is SGHRS, CDR2 YFSETQ, per germline. The CDR3 nucleotides read TGCGCCAGCAGCTTTATCAGGCAGGAGGATGGCTACACCTTC. Translating it yields CASSFIRQEDGYTF.

This chain connects TRBV9 to TRBJ2-1; D is possibly TRBD1 or TRBD2 (5 bases each). Germline V gene data show CDR1 as SGDLS and CDR2 as YYNGEE. V shed 1 base and J shed 3 bases, with 14 bases lying between them. CDR3 length: 16 residues. In nucleotides, the CDR3 is TGTGCCAGCAGCGTAATCCGGGACGCCTTCTACAATGAGCAGTTCTTC. This sequence encodes CASSVIRDAFYNEQFF.

As for this clone: A read error is possible here, since a much larger clone lies one base away. The same CDR3 can be traced to other DNA sequences in this sample. The J gene is TRBJ2-3, the V gene TRBV11-3; D gene ambiguous. The germline V gene encodes CDR1 SGHNT and CDR2 YENEEA. The CDR3 consists of 12 residues. Trimming stripped 3 bases from V and 3 bases from J, with 4 bases between. The CDR3 DNA reads as TGTGCCAGCAGCTTCGGGACAGATACGCAGTATTTT. Translation gives CASSFGTDTQYF. Looking up the rest from reference TRBV11-3 and TRBJ2-3 gives the full variable domain: EAGVVQSPRYKIIEKKQPVAFWCNPISGHNTLYWYLQNLGQGPELLIRYENEEAVDDSQLPKDRFSAERLKGVDSTLKIQPAELGDSAVYLCASSFGTDTQYFGPGTRLTVL.

The chain combines TRBV28 with TRBJ1-3; D might be TRBD1 (6 bases). Trimming stripped 6 bases from V and 0 bases from J, with 21 bases between. Germline loops: CDR1 MDHEN, CDR2 SYDVKM. The length of the CDR3 is 18 residues. CDR3 in DNA: TGTGCCAGCAGCTTGAGGGGGGCAGGGATCATCTCTGGAAACACCATATATTTT. It yields the protein CASSLRGAGIISGNTIYF.

Regarding this clone: Additional DNA sequences in this sample encode the identical CDR3. The chain joins TRBV18 to TRBJ2-3; 11 bases fit TRBD2. The V and J ends lost 3 bases and 2 bases, in that order; junction bases with no gene match: 4. CDR3 size: 16 residues. CDR1 KGHSH and CDR2 LQKENI come from the germline V gene. CDR3: CASSPGLAASTDTQYF. The CDR3 bases are TGTGCCAGCTCACCGGGACTAGCGGCCTCCACAGATACGCAGTATTTT. Drawing the rest from reference TRBV18 and TRBJ2-3, the complete variable domain is NAGVMQNPRHLVRRRGQEARLRCSPMKGHSHVYWYRQLPEEGLKFMVYLQKENIIDESGMPKERFSAEFPKEGPSILRIQQVVRGDSAAYFCASSPGLAASTDTQYFGPGTRLTVL.

This chain joins TRBV29-1 and TRBJ2-7, with D perhaps TRBD2 (6 bases). CDR3 size: 13 residues. Trimming pared 6 bases from V and 3 bases from J, leaving 15 bases between. The germline V gene encodes CDR1 SQVTM and CDR2 ANQGSEA. CDR3 region: CSVHSSEDYEQYF. The CDR3 bases are TGCAGCGTGCACTCTAGCGAGGACTACGAGCAGTACTTC.

The genes are TRBV7-8 and TRBJ2-1, with TRBD1 matching over 12 bases. The CDR3 runs 15 residues. Trimming took 5 bases from V and 4 from J; bases not matched to a gene: 3. The germline V gene has CDR1 SGHVS and CDR2 FQNEAQ. The CDR3 bases are TGTGCCAGCAGCCGGGACAGGGGGCCATACAATGAGCAGTTCTTC. Translating gives CASSRDRGPYNEQFF.